The rows below give T cell receptor beta chains drawn from one sample of a study of blood T cell repertoires in COVID-19. Clones were read by immunoSEQ multiplex PCR, and TCRdb kept only the in-frame ones, dropping some. The sample has tens of thousands of clones; 80% to 95% are singletons. Material: peripheral blood. Every receptor here comes from a woman in her fifties or sixties with active COVID-19. Both conserved end residues are part of each CDR3. The D gene is left open where the match is weak. Only some rows state a clone size, as once, few, many or a class for expanded clones.

v_call: TRBV7-2
clone_size: -
d_call: TRBD2
j_call: TRBJ2-3
cdr3_length: 15
cdr3_aa: CASRPSGGAVDTQYF
cdr3_nt: TGTGCCAGCAGACCTAGCGGGGGGGCCGTAGATACGCAGTATTTT

v_call: TRBV6-5
clone_size: -
d_call: -
j_call: TRBJ1-1
cdr3_length: 13
cdr3_aa: CASSLPGGTEAFF
cdr3_nt: TGTGCCAGCAGCCTACCGGGGGGGACTGAAGCTTTCTTT

v_call: TRBV7-9
clone_size: once
d_call: TRBD1
j_call: TRBJ2-6
cdr3_length: 17
cdr3_aa: CASSSGTGSPGANVLTF
cdr3_nt: TGTGCCAGCAGTTCCGGGACAGGGTCACCTGGGGCCAACGTCCTGACTTTC

v_call: TRBV28
clone_size: -
d_call: -
j_call: TRBJ1-5
cdr3_length: 17
cdr3_aa: CASSPGELPPFNQPQHF
cdr3_nt: TGTGCCAGCAGTCCGGGAGAACTCCCACCCTTCAATCAGCCCCAGCATTTT

v_call: TRBV9
clone_size: -
d_call: -
j_call: TRBJ1-1
cdr3_length: 13
cdr3_aa: CASSVQVNTEAFF
cdr3_nt: TGTGCCAGCAGCGTCCAGGTAAACACTGAAGCTTTCTTT

v_call: TRBV10-2
clone_size: -
d_call: -
j_call: TRBJ1-4
cdr3_length: 12
cdr3_aa: CASKQANEKLFF
cdr3_nt: TGCGCCAGCAAACAGGCTAATGAAAAACTGTTTTTT

v_call: TRBV5-1
clone_size: -
d_call: TRBD2
j_call: TRBJ2-3
cdr3_length: 16
cdr3_aa: CASSWGLAGDTDTQYF
cdr3_nt: TGCGCCAGCAGCTGGGGACTAGCGGGTGACACAGATACGCAGTATTTT

v_call: TRBV27
clone_size: once
d_call: TRBD1
j_call: TRBJ1-2
cdr3_length: 15
cdr3_aa: CASSSRTGGDYGYTF
cdr3_nt: TGTGCCAGCAGTTCCCGGACAGGGGGAGACTATGGCTACACCTTC

v_call: TRBV28
clone_size: -
d_call: TRBD1
j_call: TRBJ1-4
cdr3_length: 13
cdr3_aa: CATRQGVTEKLFF
cdr3_nt: TGTGCCACCAGACAGGGGGTAACTGAAAAACTGTTTTTT

v_call: TRBV19
clone_size: -
d_call: TRBD1
j_call: TRBJ1-3
cdr3_length: 16
cdr3_aa: CASSTRGQGSGNTIYF
cdr3_nt: TGTGCCAGTAGTACAAGGGGACAGGGGTCTGGAAACACCATATATTTT

v_call: TRBV19
clone_size: -
d_call: TRBD1
j_call: TRBJ1-2
cdr3_length: 15
cdr3_aa: CASSPPGGGLNGYTF
cdr3_nt: TGTGCCAGTAGTCCACCAGGGGGCGGATTAAATGGCTACACCTTC

v_call: TRBV5-6
clone_size: -
d_call: -
j_call: TRBJ1-5
cdr3_length: 15
cdr3_aa: CASSIGGFGNQPQHF
cdr3_nt: TGTGCCAGCAGCATTGGCGGGTTTGGCAATCAGCCCCAGCATTTT

v_call: TRBV7-2
clone_size: -
d_call: TRBD2
j_call: TRBJ2-1
cdr3_length: 17
cdr3_aa: CASSLETTSVPYNEQFF
cdr3_nt: TGTGCCAGCAGCTTAGAAACGACTAGCGTGCCCTACAATGAGCAGTTCTTC

v_call: TRBV11-2
clone_size: -
d_call: TRBD1
j_call: TRBJ2-7
cdr3_length: 13
cdr3_aa: CASGLGQGYEQYF
cdr3_nt: TGTGCCAGCGGGCTTGGACAGGGCTACGAGCAGTACTTC

v_call: TRBV7-9
clone_size: -
d_call: -
j_call: TRBJ1-2
cdr3_length: 16
cdr3_aa: CASSLVQRGPNYGYTF
cdr3_nt: TGTGCCAGCAGCTTAGTCCAGCGGGGCCCGAACTATGGCTACACCTTC

v_call: TRBV6-2/TRBV6-3
clone_size: -
d_call: -
j_call: TRBJ1-6
cdr3_length: 16
cdr3_aa: CASSKDGSSYNSPLHF
cdr3_nt: TGTGCCAGCAGTAAGGACGGGAGCTCCTATAATTCACCCCTCCACTTT

v_call: TRBV25-1
clone_size: -
d_call: TRBD2
j_call: TRBJ2-5
cdr3_length: 15
cdr3_aa: CASSASRGGLETQYF
cdr3_nt: TGTGCCAGCAGTGCGTCACGGGGGGGTTTAGAGACCCAGTACTTC

v_call: TRBV7-9
clone_size: -
d_call: TRBD2
j_call: TRBJ2-3
cdr3_length: 19
cdr3_aa: CASSLSNPAYSGATDTQYF
cdr3_nt: TGTGCCAGCAGCTTATCTAACCCAGCCTATAGCGGGGCCACAGATACGCAGTATTTT

v_call: TRBV9
clone_size: -
d_call: -
j_call: TRBJ1-4
cdr3_length: 15
cdr3_aa: CASSPMGGTNEKLFF
cdr3_nt: TGTGCCAGCAGCCCCATGGGGGGGACTAATGAAAAACTGTTTTTT

v_call: TRBV5-1
clone_size: -
d_call: -
j_call: TRBJ2-1
cdr3_length: 14
cdr3_aa: CASSFGGGRNEQFF
cdr3_nt: TGCGCCAGCAGCTTTGGTGGGGGGAGAAATGAGCAGTTCTTC

v_call: TRBV28
clone_size: medium-sized
d_call: TRBD1
j_call: TRBJ2-7
cdr3_length: 14
cdr3_aa: CASSSGTGGYEQYF
cdr3_nt: TGTGCCAGCAGTTCCGGGACAGGGGGGTACGAGCAGTACTTC

v_call: TRBV19
clone_size: -
d_call: TRBD2
j_call: TRBJ2-1
cdr3_length: 14
cdr3_aa: CASQLTSGYNEQFF
cdr3_nt: TGTGCCAGCCAACTGACTAGCGGCTACAATGAGCAGTTCTTC

v_call: TRBV10-3
clone_size: -
d_call: TRBD2
j_call: TRBJ2-1
cdr3_length: 12
cdr3_aa: CASSGSEDEQFF
cdr3_nt: TGTGCCTCTAGCGGGAGTGAAGATGAGCAGTTCTTC

v_call: TRBV5-1
clone_size: -
d_call: -
j_call: TRBJ1-1
cdr3_length: 13
cdr3_aa: CASSAGKNTEAFF
cdr3_nt: TGCGCCAGCAGCGCGGGAAAGAACACTGAAGCTTTCTTT

v_call: TRBV3-1/TRBV3-2
clone_size: few
d_call: -
j_call: TRBJ2-3
cdr3_length: 12
cdr3_aa: CASSQASDTQYF
cdr3_nt: TGTGCCAGCAGCCAAGCGAGCGATACGCAGTATTTT

v_call: TRBV30
clone_size: once
d_call: TRBD1
j_call: TRBJ2-2
cdr3_length: 16
cdr3_aa: CAWSVLDRVLIGELFF
cdr3_nt: TGTGCCTGGAGTGTCCTGGACAGGGTTTTGATCGGGGAGCTGTTTTTT

v_call: TRBV6-2/TRBV6-3
clone_size: -
d_call: TRBD1
j_call: TRBJ2-2
cdr3_length: 15
cdr3_aa: CASSTRTGGTGELFF
cdr3_nt: TGTGCCAGCAGTACCAGGACAGGGGGGACCGGGGAGCTGTTTTTT

v_call: TRBV5-1
clone_size: -
d_call: -
j_call: TRBJ1-4
cdr3_length: 14
cdr3_aa: CASSWSAANEKLFF
cdr3_nt: TGCGCCAGCAGCTGGAGCGCGGCTAATGAAAAACTGTTTTTT

v_call: TRBV4-3
clone_size: -
d_call: TRBD1
j_call: TRBJ1-2
cdr3_length: 17
cdr3_aa: CASSQGGQGSSGYGYTF
cdr3_nt: TGCGCCAGCAGCCAGGGGGGACAGGGGTCCTCCGGCTATGGCTACACCTTC

v_call: TRBV5-1
clone_size: -
d_call: TRBD1
j_call: TRBJ1-4
cdr3_length: 14
cdr3_aa: CASSRGQGGEKLFF
cdr3_nt: TGCGCCAGCAGCCGCGGACAGGGAGGAGAAAAACTGTTTTTT

v_call: TRBV5-1
clone_size: -
d_call: TRBD2
j_call: TRBJ2-1
cdr3_length: 20
cdr3_aa: CASRSSGGGGARSSYNEQFF
cdr3_nt: TGCGCCAGCCGCTCCTCCGGGGGCGGGGGGGCCAGGAGCTCCTACAATGAGCAGTTCTTC

v_call: TRBV11-2
clone_size: -
d_call: -
j_call: TRBJ1-2
cdr3_length: 13
cdr3_aa: CASSESGNYGYTF
cdr3_nt: TGTGCCAGCAGCGAATCCGGGAACTATGGCTACACCTTC

v_call: TRBV6-5
clone_size: -
d_call: TRBD2
j_call: TRBJ2-5
cdr3_length: 15
cdr3_aa: CASSYSGGSAGTQYF
cdr3_nt: TGTGCCAGCAGTTACTCCGGGGGGTCTGCCGGGACCCAGTACTTC

v_call: TRBV5-4
clone_size: -
d_call: TRBD1
j_call: TRBJ1-4
cdr3_length: 15
cdr3_aa: CASSETGGTNEKLFF
cdr3_nt: TGTGCCAGCAGCGAAACAGGGGGCACTAATGAAAAACTGTTTTTT

v_call: TRBV5-1
clone_size: -
d_call: -
j_call: TRBJ2-2
cdr3_length: 16
cdr3_aa: CASSLELVGGAGELFF
cdr3_nt: TGCGCCAGCAGCTTGGAACTAGTAGGGGGGGCCGGGGAGCTGTTTTTT

v_call: TRBV5-1
clone_size: -
d_call: -
j_call: TRBJ1-5
cdr3_length: 15
cdr3_aa: CASSLETGNNQPQHF
cdr3_nt: TGCGCCAGCAGCTTGGAGACAGGCAATAATCAGCCCCAGCATTTT

v_call: TRBV5-1
clone_size: -
d_call: -
j_call: TRBJ2-5
cdr3_length: 14
cdr3_aa: CASSLVLREETQYF
cdr3_nt: TGCGCCAGCAGCTTGGTTTTACGGGAAGAGACCCAGTACTTC